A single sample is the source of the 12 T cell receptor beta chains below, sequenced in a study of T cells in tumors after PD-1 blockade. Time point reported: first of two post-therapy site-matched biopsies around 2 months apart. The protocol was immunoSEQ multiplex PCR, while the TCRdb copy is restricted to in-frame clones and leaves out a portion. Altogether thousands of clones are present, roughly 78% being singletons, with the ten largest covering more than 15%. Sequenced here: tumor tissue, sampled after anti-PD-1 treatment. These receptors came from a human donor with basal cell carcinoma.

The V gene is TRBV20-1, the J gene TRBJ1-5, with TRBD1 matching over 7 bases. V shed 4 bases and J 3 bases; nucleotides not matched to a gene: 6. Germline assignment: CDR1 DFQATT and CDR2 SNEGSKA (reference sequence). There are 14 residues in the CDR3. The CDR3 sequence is CSAIDGTVNQPQHF. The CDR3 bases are TGCAGTGCTATTGACGGGACAGTCAATCAGCCCCAGCATTTT.

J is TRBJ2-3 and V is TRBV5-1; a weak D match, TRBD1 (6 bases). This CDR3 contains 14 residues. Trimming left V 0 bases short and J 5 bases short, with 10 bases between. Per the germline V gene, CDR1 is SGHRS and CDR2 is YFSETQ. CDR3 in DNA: TGCGCCAGCAGCTTGGACAGGGCGGTAGATACGCAGTATTTT. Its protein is CASSLDRAVDTQYF. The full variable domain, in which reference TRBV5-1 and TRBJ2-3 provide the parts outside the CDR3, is KAGVTQTPRYLIKTRGQQVTLSCSPISGHRSVSWYQQTPGQGLQFLFEYFSETQRNKGNFPGRFSGRQFSNSRSEMNVSTLELGDSALYLCASSLDRAVDTQYFGPGTRLTVL.

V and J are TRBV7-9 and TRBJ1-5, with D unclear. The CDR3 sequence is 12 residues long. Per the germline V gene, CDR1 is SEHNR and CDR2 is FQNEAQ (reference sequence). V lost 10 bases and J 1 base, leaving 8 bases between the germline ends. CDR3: CATSGSNQPQHF. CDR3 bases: TGTGCCACGAGCGGGAGCAATCAGCCCCAGCATTTT. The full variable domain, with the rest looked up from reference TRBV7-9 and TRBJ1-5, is DTGVSQNPRHKITKRGQNVTFRCDPISEHNRLYWYRQTLGQGPEFLTYFQNEAQLEKSRLLSDRFSAERPKGSFSTLEIQRTEQGDSAMYLCATSGSNQPQHFGDGTRLSIL.

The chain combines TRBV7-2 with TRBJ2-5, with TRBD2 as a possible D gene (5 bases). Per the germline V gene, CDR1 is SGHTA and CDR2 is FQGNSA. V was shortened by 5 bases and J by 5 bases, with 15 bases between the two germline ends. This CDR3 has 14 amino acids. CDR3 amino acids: CASSPKDGGETQYF. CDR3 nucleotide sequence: TGTGCCAGCAGCCCAAAGGACGGCGGGGAGACCCAGTACTTC. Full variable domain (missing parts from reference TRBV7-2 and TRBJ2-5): GAGVSQSPSNKVTEKGKDVELRCDPISGHTALYWYRQSLGQGLEFLIYFQGNSAPDKSGLPSDRFSAERTGGSVSTLTIQRTQQEDSAVYLCASSPKDGGETQYFGPGTRLLVL.

The CDR3 sequence is CASSLVGNTGELFF. DNA of the CDR3: TGTGCCAGCAGCTTAGTGGGGAACACCGGGGAGCTGTTTTTT. The chain recombines TRBV7-6 with TRBJ2-2; D ambiguous. This CDR3 has 14 residues. V shed 1 base and J shed 1 base, with 4 bases lying between them. CDR1 SGHVS and CDR2 FNYEAQ come from the germline V gene.

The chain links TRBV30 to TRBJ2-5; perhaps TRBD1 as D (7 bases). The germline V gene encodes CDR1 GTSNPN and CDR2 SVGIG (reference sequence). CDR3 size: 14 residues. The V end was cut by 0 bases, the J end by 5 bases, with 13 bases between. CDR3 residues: CAWSVQTGRETQYF. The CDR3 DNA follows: TGTGCCTGGAGTGTCCAGACAGGGAGGGAGACCCAGTACTTC.

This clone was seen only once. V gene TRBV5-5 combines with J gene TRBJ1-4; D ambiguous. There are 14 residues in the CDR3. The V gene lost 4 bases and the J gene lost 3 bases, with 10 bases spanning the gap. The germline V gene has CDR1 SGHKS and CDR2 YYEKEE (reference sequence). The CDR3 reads CASSPDWPNEKLFF. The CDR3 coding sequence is TGTGCCAGCAGCCCCGATTGGCCTAATGAAAAACTGTTTTTT.

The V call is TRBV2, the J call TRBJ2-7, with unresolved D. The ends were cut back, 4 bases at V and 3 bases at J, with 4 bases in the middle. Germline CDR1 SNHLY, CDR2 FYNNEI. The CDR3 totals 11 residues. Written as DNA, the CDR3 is TGTGCCAGCAGTGTACGCTACGAGCAGTACTTC. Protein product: CASSVRYEQYF.

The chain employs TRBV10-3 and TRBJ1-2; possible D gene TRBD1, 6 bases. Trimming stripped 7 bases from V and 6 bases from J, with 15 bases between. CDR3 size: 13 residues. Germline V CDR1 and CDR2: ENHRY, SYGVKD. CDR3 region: CAITGTHRDGYTF. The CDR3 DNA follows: TGTGCCATCACCGGGACCCACAGGGATGGCTACACCTTC.

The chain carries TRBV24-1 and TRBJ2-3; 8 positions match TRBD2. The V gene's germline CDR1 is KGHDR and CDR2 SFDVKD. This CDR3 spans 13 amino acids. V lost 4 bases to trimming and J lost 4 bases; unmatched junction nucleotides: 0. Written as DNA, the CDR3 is TGTGCCACCAGTGACGGGGGGGCAGATACGCAGTATTTT. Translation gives CATSDGGADTQYF.

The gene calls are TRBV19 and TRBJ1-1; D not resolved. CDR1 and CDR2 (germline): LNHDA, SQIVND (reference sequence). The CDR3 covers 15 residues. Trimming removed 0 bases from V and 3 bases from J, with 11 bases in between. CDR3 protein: CASSIDIGLDTEAFF. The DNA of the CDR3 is TGTGCCAGTAGTATAGATATAGGCCTGGACACTGAAGCTTTCTTT.

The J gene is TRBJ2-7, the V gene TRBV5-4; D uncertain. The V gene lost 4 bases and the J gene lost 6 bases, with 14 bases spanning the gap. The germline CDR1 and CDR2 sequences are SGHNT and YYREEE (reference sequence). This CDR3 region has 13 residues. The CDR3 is CASSSPEVREQYF. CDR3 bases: TGTGCCAGCAGCAGTCCTGAGGTTCGCGAGCAGTACTTC.